What follows are 11 T cell receptor beta chains derived from one specimen sequenced in a study of blood T cell repertoires in COVID-19. Sequenced by immunoSEQ multiplex PCR; TCRdb stores in-frame clones only, minus some. The top ten clones hold roughly 7.8% of a sample with some 240,000 clones, approximately 90% of them seen once. Material: peripheral blood. The source is a man aged 60-69 years who had recovered from COVID-19.

The V and J genes are TRBV5-6 and TRBJ2-3; TRBD2 is a possible D gene (6 bases). The V and J ends lost 1 base and 2 bases respectively, with 14 bases between them. Looked up from germline, CDR1 is SGHDT and CDR2 is YYEEEE. The CDR3 has 16 amino acids. CDR3: CASSLWVADHTDTQYF. Here the CDR3 DNA reads TGTGCCAGCAGCTTGTGGGTAGCGGACCACACAGATACGCAGTATTTT.

The chain joins TRBV10-2 to TRBJ1-2; D gene uncertain. The V end lost 4 bases, the J end lost 4 bases, and 16 bases lay between the germline ends. The germline V gene has CDR1 WSHSY and CDR2 SAAADI. The CDR3 spans 15 residues. The CDR3 bases are TGCGCCAGCAGTGGGGTACAGCCAAGCCCCTATGGCTACACCTTC. Encoded protein: CASSGVQPSPYGYTF.

A remark on this clone: At one boundary the junction diverges from the germline segment, which might be a read error. This sequence joins TRBV28 and TRBJ1-6, with 7 bases aligning to TRBD1. Germline CDR1 is MDHEN and CDR2 is SYDVKM. The CDR3 contains 11 residues. CDR3 nucleotide sequence: TGTGCCAGCAGTTCGGTAAGGGACAGCTCTTTT. The encoded protein is CASSSVRDSSF.

V gene TRBV9 combines with J gene TRBJ2-5, with 7 nucleotides matching TRBD1. Looked up from germline, CDR1 is SGDLS and CDR2 is YYNGEE. CDR3 length: 15 residues. V shed 4 bases and J 4 bases; nucleotides not matched to a gene: 10. The CDR3 loop is CASSTAGRTGETQYF. DNA for the CDR3: TGTGCCAGCAGCACCGCGGGCAGGACAGGAGAGACCCAGTACTTC.

The chain couples TRBV5-1 to TRBJ1-6, with 10 bases matching TRBD1. The CDR3 totals 17 residues. The germline V gene has CDR1 SGHRS and CDR2 YFSETQ. With V trimmed by 3 bases and J by 5 bases, 8 bases remained unmatched. CDR3 bases: TGCGCCAGCAGCTCAACGATGACAGGGGGCCATAATTCACCCCTCCACTTT. It is translated as CASSSTMTGGHNSPLHF.

The chain joins TRBV19 to TRBJ2-5; D might be TRBD2 (7 bases). The ends were cut back, 3 bases at V and 1 base at J, with 15 bases in the middle. Per germline, CDR1 LNHDA and CDR2 SQIVND (reference sequence). The CDR3 extends over 16 amino acids. In DNA form, the CDR3 reads TGTGCCAGTAGTATGGTGGGGAGGGGGGGCCAAGAGACCCAGTACTTC. Its protein is CASSMVGRGGQETQYF.

The gene calls are TRBV4-1 and TRBJ2-1; D remains unclear. Germline V gene sequence: CDR1 MGHRA, CDR2 YSYEKL. With 0 bases removed from V and 0 bases from J, the gap between germline ends came to 6 bases. This CDR3 spans 15 amino acids. The CDR3 DNA reads as TGCGCCAGCAGCCAAGAAGTGGCCTCCTACAATGAGCAGTTCTTC. It is translated as CASSQEVASYNEQFF.

V gene TRBV12-3 or TRBV12-4 combines with J gene TRBJ2-1; D gene uncertain. V lost 3 bases, J lost 16 bases, and 16 bases lay in between. The CDR3 loop spans 12 amino acids. The CDR3 region has the DNA TGTGCCAGCAGTTTCTCTTCAACTGAATTATTCTTC. Protein sequence: CASSFSSTELFF.

This chain links TRBV2 with TRBJ1-1, with D uncertain. Germline lookup yields CDR1 SNHLY and CDR2 FYNNEI. The CDR3 contains 14 residues. V shed 4 bases and J shed 1 base, with 10 bases lying between them. The CDR3: CASSAYTGNTEAFF. The CDR3 coding sequence is TGTGCCAGCAGTGCCTACACGGGGAACACTGAAGCTTTCTTT.

J is TRBJ2-1 and V is TRBV19; a possible D gene is TRBD2 (6 bases). Germline lookup yields CDR1 LNHDA and CDR2 SQIVND (reference sequence). The length of the CDR3 is 15 residues. V dropped 4 bases and J dropped 6 bases, with 16 bases sitting between them. The DNA for the CDR3 is TGTGCCAGTAGTACACTCGGGAGAATGGGCAATGAGCAGTTCTTC. Its translation is CASSTLGRMGNEQFF.

J is TRBJ1-2 and V is TRBV7-2, with no clear D. Germline CDR1 reads SGHTA; CDR2 reads FQGNSA. The germline V and J ends were trimmed by 0 bases and 7 bases, with 15 bases remaining between them. CDR3 length: 15 amino acids. This CDR3 is CASSLAFREGPGYTF. The CDR3 DNA reads as TGTGCCAGCAGCTTAGCATTCCGGGAGGGTCCTGGCTACACCTTC.